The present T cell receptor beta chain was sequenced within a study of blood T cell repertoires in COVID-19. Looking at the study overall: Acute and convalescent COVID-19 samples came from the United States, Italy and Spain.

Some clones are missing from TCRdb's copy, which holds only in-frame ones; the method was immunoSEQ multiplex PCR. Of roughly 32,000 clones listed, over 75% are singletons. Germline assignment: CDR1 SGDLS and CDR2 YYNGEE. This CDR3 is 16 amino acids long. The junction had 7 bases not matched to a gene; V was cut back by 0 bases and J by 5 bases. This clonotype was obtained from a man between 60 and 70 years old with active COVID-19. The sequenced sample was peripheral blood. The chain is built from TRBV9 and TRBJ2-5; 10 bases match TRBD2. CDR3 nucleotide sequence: TGTGCCAGCAGCGTAGGGCCTAGCGGGGGTTTCGAGACCCAGTACTTC. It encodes CASSVGPSGGFETQYF.